Sequencing of this T cell receptor beta chain was carried out in a study of CD8 T cells in ankylosing spondylitis. TCRdb re-called the 5' RACE reads with MiXCR, one entry per CDR3 protein. The sample consists of fewer than 250,000 distinct CDR3 sequences, roughly a tenth of them appearing once. CDR3 length: 15 residues. The V gene's germline CDR1 is SGDLS and CDR2 YYNGEE. The ends were cut back, 0 bases at V and 2 bases at J, with 10 bases in the middle. The chain joins TRBV9 to TRBJ2-3; D is unclear. The sequence was collected from a male donor with ankylosing spondylitis or in good health (not recorded which). The material sequenced was blood, either unsorted or a sorted T cell fraction (not recorded which). CDR3 coding DNA: TGTGCCAGCAGCGTAGGGGGTATGTACACAGATACGCAGTATTTT. Its translation: CASSVGGMYTDTQYF.